The 17 T cell receptor beta chains below come from one sample, sequenced in a study of cytomegalovirus exposure and HLA in healthy donors. A multiplex PCR was run with 60 Vbeta primers and 13 Jbeta primers. Repertoires were generated with immunoSEQ multiplex PCR, while TCRdb's copy carries only in-frame clones and drops some. The sample lists roughly 160,000 clones, around 80% occurring once. Input material: PBMCs. The receptors were gathered from a woman aged 50 to 60 in good health and CMV-seropositive.

This clone was seen a few times. The gene calls are TRBV9 and TRBJ1-2; 11 bases match TRBD1. The germline V gene encodes CDR1 SGDLS and CDR2 YYNGEE. Germline trimming cut 3 bases from V and 7 bases from J; bases unmatched to any gene: 8. The CDR3 contains 15 residues. For the CDR3, the DNA is TGTGCCAGCAGCGAGGGGGACAGGGGGGTGGGTGGCTACACCTTC. It codes for CASSEGDRGVGGYTF.

The V call is TRBV4-3, the J call TRBJ2-3; D is perhaps TRBD1 (6 bases). Germline V gives CDR1 LGHNA, CDR2 YSLEER. Trimming removed 5 bases from V and 0 bases from J, with 12 bases in between. The CDR3 is 15 residues long. The CDR3 region is CASSTGQISTDTQYF. The CDR3, as DNA: TGCGCCAGCAGCACGGGACAAATTAGCACAGATACGCAGTATTTT.

The chain is built from TRBV5-4 and TRBJ2-2; D ambiguous. The germline V and J ends were trimmed by 4 bases and 0 bases, with 13 bases remaining between them. Germline loops: CDR1 SGHNT, CDR2 YYREEE (reference sequence). This CDR3 region has 16 residues. CDR3 coding DNA: TGTGCCAGCAGCCTAGGCGGCGGAACGAACACCGGGGAGCTGTTTTTT. This encodes CASSLGGGTNTGELFF.

This chain's CDR3 is CASSFTSQETQYF. The CDR3 coding sequence is TGTGCCAGCAGCTTTACTAGCCAAGAGACCCAGTACTTC. The rearrangement links TRBV7-2 to TRBJ2-5; TRBD2 is a possible D gene (5 bases). Trimming removed 3 bases at V and 1 base at J, with 6 bases between. This CDR3 contains 13 residues. Germline values: CDR1 SGHTA, CDR2 FQGNSA.

This chain connects TRBV11-2 to TRBJ2-1, with 8 bases aligning to TRBD2. Germline CDR1 reads SGHAT; CDR2 reads FQNNGV. The CDR3 is made up of 17 amino acids. V dropped 3 bases and J dropped 4; count of bases not matched to a gene: 11. Written as DNA, the CDR3 is TGTGCCAGCAGCTTTTATTCGGGCGGGGGGAGGTACAATGAGCAGTTCTTC. It specifies CASSFYSGGGRYNEQFF.

The chain employs TRBV9 and TRBJ2-7, with D possibly TRBD1 on 6 matching bases. Trimming removed 4 bases from V and 2 bases from J, with 22 bases in between. The CDR3 is 17 amino acids. Germline CDR1 and CDR2: SGDLS and YYNGEE. DNA of the CDR3: TGTGCCAGCAGCCGATCAATCGGTTTGGACAGAACCTACGAGCAGTACTTC. Amino acid sequence: CASSRSIGLDRTYEQYF.

This clone has a handful of counts. One junction end disagrees with the germline gene, perhaps due to a read error. The J gene is TRBJ1-5, the V gene TRBV20-1; D call uncertain. Germline V CDR1 and CDR2: DFQATT, SNEGSKA (reference sequence). There are 8 residues in the CDR3. The DNA of the CDR3 is TGCAGTGCTGAGAGGAGGCCTTTT. It codes for CSAERRPF.

The chain is built from TRBV20-1 and TRBJ2-3; no clear D. CDR1 and CDR2 from the germline V gene are DFQATT and SNEGSKA (reference sequence). Trimming stripped 5 bases from V and 2 bases from J, with 5 bases between. This CDR3 has 11 amino acids. The chain's CDR3 is CSAYFTDTQYF. The CDR3 DNA reads as TGCAGTGCTTATTTCACAGATACGCAGTATTTT.

CDR3 sequence (DNA): TGTGCCAGCAGAACTCTACAGGGGAGGAACACTGAAGCTTTCTTT. This gives the protein CASRTLQGRNTEAFF. The gene calls are TRBV6-5 and TRBJ1-1, with TRBD1 matching over 7 bases. This CDR3 has 15 amino acids. The V and J ends lost 6 bases and 1 base, in that order; junction bases with no gene match: 8. Germline lookup yields CDR1 MNHEY and CDR2 SVGAGI.

This chain connects TRBV7-9 to TRBJ1-1; D call uncertain. V was cut by 2 bases and J by 5 bases, with 12 bases left in between. The V gene's germline CDR1 is SEHNR and CDR2 FQNEAQ (reference sequence). This CDR3 is 14 amino acids long. The CDR3: CASSLTNYLTEAFF. DNA for the CDR3: TGTGCCAGCAGCTTAACTAACTACCTAACTGAAGCTTTCTTT.

The chain couples TRBV28 to TRBJ1-2, with a weak D call TRBD1 (5 bases). In germline, CDR1 is MDHEN, CDR2 SYDVKM. The CDR3 runs 13 residues. The ends were cut back, 8 bases at V and 0 bases at J, with 10 bases in the middle. For the CDR3, the DNA is TGTGCCAGCCAGGACATGACTAACTATGGCTACACCTTC. Translation gives CASQDMTNYGYTF.

This clone was observed a handful of times. The CDR3: CASSHNNRGNNSPLHF. CDR3 DNA sequence: TGTGCCAGCAGCCACAACAACAGGGGAAATAATTCACCCCTCCACTTT. The chain combines TRBV28 with TRBJ1-6; 7 bases agree with TRBD1. The CDR3 has 16 amino acids. The V gene's germline CDR1 is MDHEN and CDR2 SYDVKM. Trimming removed 6 bases from V and 5 bases from J; junction bases left unmatched: 10.

In this sample, this clone turned up a few times. This chain uses TRBV19 with TRBJ2-5, with TRBD2 identical over 8 bases. The CDR3 runs to 14 residues. Germline CDR1 reads LNHDA; CDR2 reads SQIVND (reference sequence). J was trimmed by 7 bases and V by 7 bases; bases with no gene match: 11. CDR3: CASTPREGRGTQYF. Here the CDR3 DNA reads TGTGCCAGTACCCCCCGGGAGGGGAGAGGGACCCAGTACTTC. The full variable domain, its missing parts supplied by reference TRBV19 and TRBJ2-5, is DGGITQSPKYLFRKEGQNVTLSCEQNLNHDAMYWYRQDPGQGLRLIYYSQIVNDFQKGDIAEGYSVSREKKESFPLTVTSAQKNPTAFYLCASTPREGRGTQYFGPGTRLLVL.

The rearrangement joins TRBV18 to TRBJ2-2; D is possibly TRBD1 (6 bases). Germline values: CDR1 KGHSH, CDR2 LQKENI. The CDR3 is made up of 19 amino acids. V lost 3 bases and J lost 4, with 24 bases in between. The CDR3 region is CASSPTGNSIWNGTGELFF. The CDR3 DNA reads as TGTGCCAGCTCACCCACAGGGAATAGCATCTGGAATGGCACCGGGGAGCTGTTTTTT.

This chain uses TRBV19 with TRBJ1-6, with 7 bases identical to TRBD1. Germline CDR1 is LNHDA and CDR2 is SQIVND (reference sequence). With V trimmed by 4 bases and J by 7 bases, 10 bases remained unmatched. The CDR3 contains 16 residues. In DNA, the CDR3 is TGTGCCAGTAGTAGGAGACAGGGAGTTGGCAATTCACCCCTCCACTTT. Amino acid sequence: CASSRRQGVGNSPLHF.

The chain couples TRBV10-3 to TRBJ1-5, with 8 bases lining up with TRBD1. CDR1 ENHRY and CDR2 SYGVKD come from the germline V gene. This CDR3 has 15 amino acids. With 4 bases clipped from V and 2 bases from J, the junction kept 4 bases outside the gene matches. The CDR3, as DNA: TGTGCCATCAGTGCCACAGGGGGTGGCAATCAGCCCCAGCATTTT. It translates to CAISATGGGNQPQHF.

The rearrangement joins TRBV7-9 to TRBJ2-5; D gene uncertain. Germline lookup yields CDR1 SEHNR and CDR2 FQNEAQ (reference sequence). The V end lost 1 base, the J end lost 3 bases, and 9 bases lay between the germline ends. The CDR3 is 14 residues long. CDR3 in DNA: TGTGCCAGCAGCTTAGTGGCGGCAGAAGAGACCCAGTACTTC. Translated, it gives CASSLVAAEETQYF.